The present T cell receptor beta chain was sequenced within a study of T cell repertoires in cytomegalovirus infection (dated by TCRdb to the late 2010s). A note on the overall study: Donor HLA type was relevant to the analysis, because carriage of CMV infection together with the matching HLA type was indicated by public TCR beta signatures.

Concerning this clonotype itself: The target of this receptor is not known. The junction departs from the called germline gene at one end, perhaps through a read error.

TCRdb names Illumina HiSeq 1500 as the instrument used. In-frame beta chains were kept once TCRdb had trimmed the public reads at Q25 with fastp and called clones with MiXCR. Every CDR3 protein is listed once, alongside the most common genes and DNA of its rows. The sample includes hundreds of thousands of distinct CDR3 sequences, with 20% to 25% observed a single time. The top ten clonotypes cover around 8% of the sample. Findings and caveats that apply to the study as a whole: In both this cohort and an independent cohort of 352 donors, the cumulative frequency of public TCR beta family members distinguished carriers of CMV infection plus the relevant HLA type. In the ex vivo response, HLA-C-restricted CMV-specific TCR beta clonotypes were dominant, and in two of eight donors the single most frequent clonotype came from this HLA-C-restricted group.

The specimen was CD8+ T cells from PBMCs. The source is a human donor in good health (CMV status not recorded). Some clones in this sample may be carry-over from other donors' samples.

The DNA reads as follows: TGTGCCAGCAGCTTCCGGACAGGGAACAATGAGCAGTCCTTC. Its protein product is CASSFRTGNNEQSF. This receptor chain uses TRBV5-5 and TRBJ2-1, with 8 bases aligning to TRBD1. The CDR3 has 14 amino acids, counting the end cysteine and phenylalanine. Only the CDR3 DNA stays, 42 bases, in frame from base 1. Per the germline V gene (reference sequence), SGHKS is the CDR1 and YYEKEE is the CDR2.